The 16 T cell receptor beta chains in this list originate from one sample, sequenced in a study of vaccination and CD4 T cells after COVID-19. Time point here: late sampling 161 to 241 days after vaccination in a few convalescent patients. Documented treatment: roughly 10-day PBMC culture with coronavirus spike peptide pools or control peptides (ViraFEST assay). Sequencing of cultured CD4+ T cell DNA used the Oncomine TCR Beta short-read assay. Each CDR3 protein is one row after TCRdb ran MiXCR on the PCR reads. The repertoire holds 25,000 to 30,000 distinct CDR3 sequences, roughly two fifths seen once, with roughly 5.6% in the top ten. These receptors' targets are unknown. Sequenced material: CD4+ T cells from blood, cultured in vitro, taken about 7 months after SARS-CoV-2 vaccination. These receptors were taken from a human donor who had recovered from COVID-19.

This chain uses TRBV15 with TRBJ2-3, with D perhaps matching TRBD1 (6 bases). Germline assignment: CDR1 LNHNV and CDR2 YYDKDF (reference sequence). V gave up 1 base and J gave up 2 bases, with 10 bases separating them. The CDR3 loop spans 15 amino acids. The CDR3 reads CATSRGGLNTDTQYF. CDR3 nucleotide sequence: TGTGCCACCAGCAGAGGGGGGCTAAACACAGATACGCAGTATTTT.

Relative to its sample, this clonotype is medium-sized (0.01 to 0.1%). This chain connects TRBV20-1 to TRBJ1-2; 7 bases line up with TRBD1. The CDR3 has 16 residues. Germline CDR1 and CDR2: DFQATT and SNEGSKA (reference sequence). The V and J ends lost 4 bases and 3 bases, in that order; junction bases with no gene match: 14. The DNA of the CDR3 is TGCAGTGCTACGCCAAGGAGGACAGGCGCATACTATGGCTACACCTTC. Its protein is CSATPRRTGAYYGYTF.

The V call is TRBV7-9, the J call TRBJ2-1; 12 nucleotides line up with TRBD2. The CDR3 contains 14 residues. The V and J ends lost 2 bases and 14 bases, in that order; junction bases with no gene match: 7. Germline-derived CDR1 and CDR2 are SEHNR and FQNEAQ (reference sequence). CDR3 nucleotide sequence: TGTGCCAGCAGCTTATCTAGCGGGAGGGCCTCTAAGTTCTTC. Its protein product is CASSLSSGRASKFF. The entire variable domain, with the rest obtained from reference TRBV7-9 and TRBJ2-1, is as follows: DTGVSQNPRHKITKRGQNVTFRCDPISEHNRLYWYRQTLGQGPEFLTYFQNEAQLEKSRLLSDRFSAERPKGSFSTLEIQRTEQGDSAMYLCASSLSSGRASKFFGPGTRLTVL.

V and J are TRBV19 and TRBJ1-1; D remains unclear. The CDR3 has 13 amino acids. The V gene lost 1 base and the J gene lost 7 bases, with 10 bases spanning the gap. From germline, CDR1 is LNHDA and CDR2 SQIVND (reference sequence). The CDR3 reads CASSIGWQYEAFF. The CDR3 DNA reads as TGTGCCAGTAGTATAGGGTGGCAGTATGAAGCTTTCTTT.

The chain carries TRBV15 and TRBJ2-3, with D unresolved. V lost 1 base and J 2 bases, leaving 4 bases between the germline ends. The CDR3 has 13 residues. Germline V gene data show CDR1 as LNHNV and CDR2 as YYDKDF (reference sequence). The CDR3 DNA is TGTGCCACCAGCAGAGTGTCCACAGATACGCAGTATTTT. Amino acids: CATSRVSTDTQYF. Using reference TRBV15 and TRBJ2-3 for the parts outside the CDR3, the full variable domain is DAMVIQNPRYQVTQFGKPVTLSCSQTLNHNVMYWYQQKSSQAPKLLFHYYDKDFNNEADTPDNFQSRRPNTSFCFLDIRSPGLGDTAMYLCATSRVSTDTQYFGPGTRLTVL.

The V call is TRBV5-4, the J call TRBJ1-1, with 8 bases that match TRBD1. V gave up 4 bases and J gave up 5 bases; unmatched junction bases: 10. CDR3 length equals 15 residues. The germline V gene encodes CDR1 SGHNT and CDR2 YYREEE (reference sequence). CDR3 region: CASSGWAGGVTEAFF. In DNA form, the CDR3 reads TGTGCCAGCAGCGGTTGGGCAGGGGGCGTAACTGAAGCTTTCTTT.

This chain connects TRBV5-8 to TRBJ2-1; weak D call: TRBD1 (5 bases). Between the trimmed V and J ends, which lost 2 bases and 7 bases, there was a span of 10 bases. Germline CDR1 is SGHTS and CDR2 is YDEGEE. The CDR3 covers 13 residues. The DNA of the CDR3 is TGTGCCAGCAGCTTAGGGGCTGGGAATGAGCAGTTCTTC. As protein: CASSLGAGNEQFF.

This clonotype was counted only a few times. DNA for the CDR3: TGTGCCAGCAGTACCCCCCTCGTACCCTACGAGCAGTACTTC. It translates to CASSTPLVPYEQYF. The J gene is TRBJ2-7, the V gene TRBV6-2 or TRBV6-3; D remains ambiguous. V lost 5 bases and J 2 bases, leaving 13 bases between the germline ends. Germline V gene sequence: CDR1 MNHEY, CDR2 SVGEGT. The CDR3 extends over 14 amino acids.

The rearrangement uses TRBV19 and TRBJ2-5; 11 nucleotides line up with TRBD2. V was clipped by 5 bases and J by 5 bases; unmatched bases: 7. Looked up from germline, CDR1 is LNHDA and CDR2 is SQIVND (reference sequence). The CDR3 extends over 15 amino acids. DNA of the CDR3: TGTGCCAGTAGTGTTAGCGGGAGGGCGGGGGAGACCCAGTACTTC. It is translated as CASSVSGRAGETQYF.

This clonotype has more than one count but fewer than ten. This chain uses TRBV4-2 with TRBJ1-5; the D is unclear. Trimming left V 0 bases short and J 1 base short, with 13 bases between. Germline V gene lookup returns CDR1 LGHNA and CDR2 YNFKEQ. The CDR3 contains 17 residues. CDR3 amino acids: CASSQDPRDMSNQPQHF. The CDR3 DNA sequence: TGTGCCAGCAGCCAAGATCCCCGCGACATGAGCAATCAGCCCCAGCATTTT.

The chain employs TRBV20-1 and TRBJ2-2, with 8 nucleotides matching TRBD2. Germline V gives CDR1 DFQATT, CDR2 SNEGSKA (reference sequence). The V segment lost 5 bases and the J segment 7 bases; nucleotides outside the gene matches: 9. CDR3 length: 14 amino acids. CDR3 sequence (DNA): TGCAGTGCTGGCCGGGGGGGAAGCGACGGGGAGCTGTTTTTT. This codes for CSAGRGGSDGELFF.

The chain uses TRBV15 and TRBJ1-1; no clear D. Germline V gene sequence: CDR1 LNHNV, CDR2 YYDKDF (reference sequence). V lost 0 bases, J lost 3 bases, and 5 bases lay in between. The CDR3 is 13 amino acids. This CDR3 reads CATSRERDTEAFF. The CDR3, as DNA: TGTGCCACCAGCAGAGAGAGGGACACTGAAGCTTTCTTT.

CDR3: CASRDYSNQPQHF. DNA of the CDR3: TGTGCCAGCAGGGACTATAGCAATCAGCCCCAGCATTTT. V is TRBV28 and J is TRBJ1-5; D not certain. Germline values: CDR1 MDHEN, CDR2 SYDVKM. V shed 6 bases and J shed 0 bases, with 6 bases lying between them. The CDR3 covers 13 residues. Supplemented by reference TRBV28 and TRBJ1-5, the full variable domain reads DVKVTQSSRYLVKRTGEKVFLECVQDMDHENMFWYRQDPGLGLRLIYFSYDVKMKEKGDIPEGYSVSREKKERFSLILESASTNQTSMYLCASRDYSNQPQHFGDGTRLSIL.

Here the CDR3 reads CASTNRETEAFF. The CDR3 DNA is TGTGCCAGCACTAACAGGGAAACTGAAGCTTTCTTT. This chain uses TRBV7-9 with TRBJ1-1, with TRBD1 as a possible D gene (6 bases). V was cut by 7 bases and J by 5 bases, with 11 bases left in between. Germline V gene sequence: CDR1 SEHNR, CDR2 FQNEAQ (reference sequence). The CDR3 covers 12 residues.

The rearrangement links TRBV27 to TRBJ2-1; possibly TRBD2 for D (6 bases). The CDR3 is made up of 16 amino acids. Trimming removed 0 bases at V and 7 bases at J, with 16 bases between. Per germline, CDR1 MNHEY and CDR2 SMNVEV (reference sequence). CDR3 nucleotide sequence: TGTGCCAGCAGTTTATCGCAAGGAGGGGAAGTGAATGAGCAGTTCTTC. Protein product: CASSLSQGGEVNEQFF.

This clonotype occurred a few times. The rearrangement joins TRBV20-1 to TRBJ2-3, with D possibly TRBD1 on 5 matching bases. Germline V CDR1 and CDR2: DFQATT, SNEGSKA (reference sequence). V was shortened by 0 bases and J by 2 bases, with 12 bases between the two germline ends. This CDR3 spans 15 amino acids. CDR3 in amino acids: CSARDGARFTDTQYF. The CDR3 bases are TGCAGTGCTAGAGATGGGGCGAGGTTCACAGATACGCAGTATTTT.